Listed here are 20 T cell receptor beta chains from one sample, sequenced in a study of cytomegalovirus exposure and HLA in healthy donors. The PCR was carried out with 60 Vbeta primers and 13 Jbeta primers. Clones were sequenced by immunoSEQ multiplex PCR, and TCRdb holds only the in-frame ones, with some missing. Of tens of thousands of clones listed, roughly four fifths are singletons. What was sequenced was PBMCs. The receptors stem from a young man in good health and CMV-seronegative.

The chain links TRBV6-6 to TRBJ2-7; 10 bases map to TRBD1. The CDR3 has 15 amino acids. The V gene's germline CDR1 is MNHNY and CDR2 SVGAGI (reference sequence). V was clipped by 3 bases and J by 4 bases; unmatched bases: 6. The CDR3 spells CASSYGQGGQYEQYV. The CDR3 DNA reads TGTGCCAGCAGTTATGGACAGGGGGGCCAGTACGAGCAGTACGTC.

The V and J genes are TRBV5-1 and TRBJ2-1; 8 bases agree with TRBD2. After removal of 1 base from V and 2 bases from J, the junction contained 2 bases not matched to a gene. The CDR3 is 15 residues long. From germline, CDR1 is SGHRS and CDR2 YFSETQ. CDR3 in amino acids: CASSLSGGAYNEQFF. In nucleotides, the CDR3 is TGCGCCAGCAGCTTGTCCGGGGGGGCCTACAATGAGCAGTTCTTC.

V gene TRBV29-1 combines with J gene TRBJ2-1; 9 nucleotides line up with TRBD2. Germline loops: CDR1 SQVTM, CDR2 ANQGSEA. This CDR3 comprises 13 residues. V trimming: 5 bases; J trimming: 4 bases; junction bases outside the gene matches: 3. As DNA, the CDR3 is TGCAGCGTTTACCTAGCGGGGTACAATGAGCAGTTCTTC. Translating it yields CSVYLAGYNEQFF.

CDR3 nucleotide sequence: TGTGCCAGCAGTTCATCCCAAGAGACCCAGTACTTC. Protein product: CASSSSQETQYF. V usage is TRBV5-4 and J usage is TRBJ2-5, with D uncertain. Germline-derived CDR1 and CDR2 are SGHNT and YYREEE (reference sequence). Trimming took 5 bases from V and 1 from J, leaving 6 bases between them. The CDR3 is made up of 12 amino acids.

CDR3 sequence: CASSTGAWGEAFF. DNA for the CDR3: TGTGCCAGCAGTACAGGGGCCTGGGGTGAAGCTTTCTTT. The genes are TRBV6-6 and TRBJ1-1; the match to TRBD1 covers 7 bases. The CDR3 contains 13 residues. The V and J ends lost 5 bases and 7 bases, in that order; junction bases with no gene match: 7. The germline CDR1 and CDR2 sequences are MNHNY and SVGAGI (reference sequence).

V and J are TRBV9 and TRBJ1-1; TRBD1 aligns across 7 bases. The CDR3 extends over 15 amino acids. V gave up 0 bases and J gave up 6 bases; unmatched junction bases: 8. From germline, CDR1 is SGDLS and CDR2 YYNGEE. The CDR3 bases are TGTGCCAGCAGCGTAGTCTTAGGGGGCGCAGCTGAAGCTTTCTTT. Translating it yields CASSVVLGGAAEAFF.

The rearrangement joins TRBV5-4 to TRBJ2-3, with TRBD2 identical over 7 bases. Germline V lookup: CDR1 SGHNT, CDR2 YYREEE (reference sequence). The CDR3 is 15 amino acids. With 2 bases clipped from V and 2 bases from J, the junction kept 5 bases outside the gene matches. The CDR3 here is CASSFFGGNTDTQYF. The CDR3 nucleotides read TGTGCCAGCAGCTTTTTCGGGGGGAACACAGATACGCAGTATTTT.

Concerning this clone: This CDR3 is also generated by other DNA sequences in the sample. The chain combines TRBV6-6 with TRBJ1-1, with D possibly matching TRBD1 (6 bases). The germline V gene has CDR1 MNHNY and CDR2 SVGAGI (reference sequence). Trimming left V 0 bases short and J 0 bases short, with 8 bases between. The length of the CDR3 is 15 residues. The CDR3 is CASSYSTGMNTEAFF. The DNA of the CDR3 is TGTGCCAGCAGTTACTCGACAGGAATGAACACTGAAGCTTTCTTT.

This chain joins TRBV5-6 and TRBJ1-2, with 8 bases identical to TRBD1. CDR1 SGHDT and CDR2 YYEEEE come from the germline V gene. V dropped 4 bases and J dropped 8; count of bases not matched to a gene: 1. The CDR3 is 11 amino acids. The CDR3 bases are TGTGCCAGCAGCACAGGGGGAGGCTACACCTTC. This codes for CASSTGGGYTF.

V is TRBV29-1 and J is TRBJ2-1; D unresolved. CDR3 size: 12 residues. The germline V gene encodes CDR1 SQVTM and CDR2 ANQGSEA. V gave up 2 bases and J gave up 3 bases, with 5 bases separating them. DNA of the CDR3: TGCAGCGTTGAAATAGTCTACAATGAGCAGTTCTTC. Its translation is CSVEIVYNEQFF.

The J gene is TRBJ1-6, the V gene TRBV6-5; D is undetermined. The CDR3 runs 14 residues. V was pared by 2 bases and J by 8 bases, with 10 bases between. The germline CDR1 and CDR2 sequences are MNHEY and SVGAGI. CDR3 bases: TGTGCCAGCAGTTACATGGGTCGGGATTCACCCCTCCACTTT. Translating it yields CASSYMGRDSPLHF.

This chain links TRBV10-2 with TRBJ2-3, with unresolved D. CDR1 WSHSY and CDR2 SAAADI come from the germline V gene. Trimming stripped 5 bases from V and 6 bases from J, with 9 bases between. The CDR3 is made up of 12 amino acids. Here the CDR3 reads CASSTSSDTQYF. The CDR3 DNA sequence: TGCGCCAGCAGTACAAGTTCGGATACGCAGTATTTT.

This clone was picked up many times. This chain uses TRBV4-3 with TRBJ1-2, with D hard to call. This CDR3 has 15 residues. V was cut by 1 base and J by 6 bases, with 15 bases left in between. Germline V gene data show CDR1 as LGHNA and CDR2 as YSLEER. The CDR3 DNA is TGCGCCAGCAGCCAAGCGGTGGAGGGTTGGAATGGCTACACCTTC. This encodes CASSQAVEGWNGYTF.

The chain links TRBV7-9 to TRBJ1-4; no definite D call. From germline, CDR1 is SEHNR and CDR2 FQNEAQ (reference sequence). The CDR3 has 15 amino acids. Trimming took off 3 bases at V and 0 bases at J, with 8 bases between the two ends. The CDR3 DNA reads as TGTGCCAGCAGCTTGGTTGCGGCAACTAATGAAAAACTGTTTTTT. This gives the protein CASSLVAATNEKLFF.

This chain uses TRBV27 with TRBJ2-1; 8 nucleotides align to TRBD2. V was pared by 1 base and J by 6 bases, with 5 bases of the junction left unmatched. The CDR3 length is 15 residues. Germline V CDR1 and CDR2: MNHEY, SMNVEV (reference sequence). The CDR3, as DNA: TGTGCCAGCAGTTTATTAGCGGGATCCCCCAATGAGCAGTTCTTC. Protein sequence: CASSLLAGSPNEQFF.

The chain carries TRBV27 and TRBJ1-1, with 9 bases identical to TRBD1. From germline, CDR1 is MNHEY and CDR2 SMNVEV (reference sequence). This CDR3 spans 14 amino acids. V lost 5 bases and J lost 4; bases outside the gene matches: 5. CDR3 coding DNA: TGTGCCAGCAGTCCATACAGGGGGCTCACTGAAGCTTTCTTT. As protein: CASSPYRGLTEAFF.

This chain links TRBV7-2 with TRBJ1-3, with 7 bases aligning to TRBD1. V was clipped by 3 bases and J by 1 base; unmatched bases: 6. This CDR3 contains 16 residues. Germline assignment: CDR1 SGHTA and CDR2 FQGNSA. The CDR3 DNA is TGTGCCAGCAGCTTGGACAGGAGTTTATCTGGAAACACCATATATTTT. Translated: CASSLDRSLSGNTIYF.

The V and J genes are TRBV7-2 and TRBJ2-7; tentative D call: TRBD1 (6 bases). The CDR3 is made up of 13 amino acids. V was trimmed by 5 bases and J by 6 bases, leaving 14 bases between them. In germline, CDR1 is SGHTA, CDR2 FQGNSA. The CDR3 DNA sequence: TGTGCCAGCAGCGGATTACAGGGACGCGAGCAGTACTTC. Encoded protein: CASSGLQGREQYF.

This sequence joins TRBV6-5 and TRBJ2-1; D unclear. Trimming left V 0 bases short and J 10 bases short, with 7 bases between. Germline CDR1 reads MNHEY; CDR2 reads SVGAGI. The CDR3 extends over 12 amino acids. DNA for the CDR3: TGTGCCAGCAGTTACTCGCGGCAGGAGCAGTTCTTC. Encoded protein: CASSYSRQEQFF.

This clone was seen more than once but under ten times. The chain couples TRBV27 to TRBJ1-1; 8 positions match TRBD1. The CDR3 is 13 residues long. V was clipped by 6 bases and J by 11 bases; unmatched bases: 11. The germline gives CDR1 MNHEY, CDR2 SMNVEV (reference sequence). Written as DNA, the CDR3 is TGTGCCAGCAGCCGCACATGGACAGGGAGGGCTTTCTTT. Translating it yields CASSRTWTGRAFF.